This T cell receptor (beta chain) was identified in a study of cytomegalovirus exposure and HLA in healthy donors (dated by TCRdb to the late 2010s). Regarding the complete study: An earlier analysis of 587 of the donors reported approximately 300 Gb of sequence data and 117 million unique TCR beta sequences from some 180 million T cells. Donor age, sex, ethnicity and CMV serostatus were compiled together with the repertoire data. An earlier analysis of some 500 of the donors applied high-throughput TCR beta sequencing to assess whether each TCR beta V gene segment acted as functional or pseudogenic. Among the approximately 420 genotyped donors, approximately 81% belonged to the genetic ancestry cluster associated with self-reported Caucasian donors. A later genetic analysis took genome-wide SNP genotypes for about 65% of the roughly 670 donors and used that subset as a discovery cohort. To predict cytomegalovirus infection status, the study combined high-throughput TCR immunosequencing, statistical association of individual TCRs with disease status, and machine learning. Among about 360 genotyped donors of the cohort, an average of around 240,000 unique TCR beta nucleotide sequences were sequenced per donor, around 20% of them non-productive. The aim of the study was to test whether cataloging public T cell receptors could identify signatures of past pathogen exposure. Class I and class II HLA loci were covered by the typing at four-digit resolution. Typing coverage differed by locus: A, B, C, DRB1 and DQB1 were typed in roughly 620-630 donors, DQA1 in about 560, DPA1 in some 570, and DPB1 in around 440. Four to six DR-DQ haplotypes were handled as single units for association and clustering, since linkage in the cohort was strong. An early release covering 550 to 700 HLA-typed donors comprised about 310 gigabases of sequencing data and some 79 million unique TCR sequences. In a later analysis, previously published TCR beta repertoires from roughly 710 donors were re-analyzed and high-resolution HLA genotyping was added so that TCR occurrence patterns could be studied. A separate validation cohort of roughly 120 different subjects was used in addition to the roughly 670-subject first cohort. The later analysis used no new phenotypic data to find candidate immune exposures, relying instead on TCR beta sequences and their occurrence across donors. The study profiled the T cell repertoires of 500 to 800 subjects by immunosequencing and related them to cytomegalovirus serostatus. All discovery cohort repertoires had been generated using a single sequencing platform.

Deletion took 6 bases off V and 4 bases off J, with a span of 10 bases between the germline ends. Based on the germline V gene, the CDR1 and CDR2 sequences are SGHTA and FQGNSA. Spanning cysteine to phenylalanine, the CDR3 consists of 12 amino acids. The entry retains the CDR3 DNA only, 36 bases that are in frame from base 1. The cohort was made up of 666 healthy bone marrow donors. At the time of sampling, every cohort member was nominally healthy, though immune exposures that went unrecorded were likely present. The donor tested CMV seronegative and was one of the 352 seronegative cohort members. A peripheral blood sample was provided by each donor, and peripheral blood mononuclear cells were used for TCR beta sequencing. Genomic DNA was extracted from the blood cell samples with the Qiagen DNeasy Blood Extraction Kit. The receptor library was made with the immunoSEQ multiplex PCR assay. For the multiplex PCR, a mixture combining 60 forward primers for TCR Vbeta segments and 13 reverse primers for TCR Jbeta segments was used. The CDR3 region of rearranged TCR beta genes was amplified from genomic DNA by a multiplex PCR assay. Amplified TCR beta libraries were sequenced as 87-base-pair reads on the Illumina HiSeq System. Concerning the study's data processing: In a later analysis, 77 million or so unique TCR beta chains were counted across the approximately 620 repertoires, and approximately 11 million of these chains were shared by at least two donors. Raw reads were error-corrected and collapsed into unique sequences with a nearest-neighbor algorithm that merged closely related sequences to remove PCR and sequencing errors. V, D and J gene segments were assigned by aligning CDR3 sequences to IMGT reference sequences. For a sequence to be retained, a match of at least six nucleotides to both a V gene segment and a J gene segment was required. A rearrangement was called productive if the CDR3 had no stop codons and remained in frame with V and J, and every other rearrangement was called non-productive. CDR3 was defined by IMGT convention, running from the second conserved V-encoded cysteine to the conserved J-encoded phenylalanine. The earlier analysis of about 590 of the donors excluded sequences that lacked an unambiguous match to a single V gene segment. In an earlier analysis of 587 of the donors, V segments were called functional above 56.7% productive rearrangements and were called segregating when the between-donor standard deviation exceeded 5%. A statistical classification framework was developed to diagnose cytomegalovirus status using the catalog of TCR beta chain sequences. V and J gene assignment, in a later analysis, came from comparing TCR nucleotide sequences with IMGT/GENE-DB human TR gene sequences. The TCRdist pipeline was used in a later analysis to assign CDR3 sequences and most-parsimonious VDJ recombination scenarios. In a later analysis, each TCR beta chain was defined by its CDR3 amino acid sequence together with its V-gene family, and reads lacking a unique V-gene family were excluded. To address suspected cross-contamination and a sequencing artifact, a later analysis removed 450 to 700 highly shared, low-generation-probability nucleotide sequences. For each public chain, a later analysis derived a clonal expansion index from normalized ranks of inferred template counts within each repertoire. A later analysis computed generation probabilities with a VDJ recombination model fitted to out-of-frame rearrangements, and checked the results against IGoR. In a later analysis, hypergeometric tests were used to score TCR-TCR, TCR-HLA and TCR-CMV co-occurrence, with a repertoire-size bias correction applied to TCR pairs. In a later analysis, false discovery rates were estimated by permuting HLA or CMV assignments 20 times. In a later analysis, co-occurring TCRs were grouped using DBSCAN, with TCRdist sequence similarity added in when clustering inside HLA-allele-positive subsets. For co-occurrence clustering, repertoires with fewer than 30,000 or more than 120,000 public chains were excluded, along with five repertoires with anomalous nucleotide sharing. TCRdb's version of the immuneACCESS table is confined to in-frame rearrangements and falls short of the full clone set. An unresolved V gene accounts for under half of the shortfall where checked; the remainder is of unknown origin. The V and J calls and clone size are taken from that table; D and trimming were inferred from the DNA. This sample's records show roughly 65,000 clones. 15% to 20% of the sample is in the top ten clones.

A word on this clone: No cognate antigen has been identified for it.

What the study reported, not specific to this receptor: The classifier was reported to diagnose cytomegalovirus status with high specificity and sensitivity in both the original cohort and the validation cohort. Assigning TCR associations to individual alleles was difficult when HLA alleles, especially DR and DQ, strongly co-occurred. Presence/absence analyses assumed roughly uniform sequencing depth across donors, an assumption that may not hold. A later analysis found that TCR association rates varied across HLA loci, with DRB1 alleles showing the most associated TCRs and HLA-C alleles the fewest. The only immune exposure information available for the cohort was CMV serostatus. Because the 87-base-pair reads could not distinguish some IMGT-functional V segments, including TRBV6-2 and TRBV6-3, those segments were excluded. A later analysis reported that several top co-occurrence clusters appeared linked to parvovirus B19, influenza, CMV and Epstein-Barr virus. A further reported finding was that TCR beta sequences accurately predicted the HLA-A and HLA-B alleles for most subjects in the first cohort. Correlated functional status among segregating V segments might reflect linkage disequilibrium, but an unknown experimental factor could not be ruled out. A later genetic analysis reported fewer N-insertions in productive TCRs among donors in an Asian-associated ancestry cluster than the roughly 700-donor mean. A later analysis found that HLA-associated TCR beta chains were more clonally expanded and had lower generation probabilities than equally common non-associated chains. In the study, about 150 TCR beta chains were listed as associated with cytomegalovirus. Three of the identified cytomegalovirus-associated TCR beta chains were confirmed in vitro to be specific for cytomegalovirus antigens. A cluster of highly shared sequence variants was judged likely to be a technical artifact of the sequencing pipeline. A later analysis found that most CMV-associated TCR beta chains appeared HLA-restricted, with HLA associations seemingly driven largely by CMV exposure. In an earlier analysis of some 550 of the donors, most TCR beta V segments were observed in productive rearrangements about 87% or about 30% of the time, broadly matching IMGT annotations. Across donors, most TCR sequences were observed very rarely, whereas some public TCRs were present in many individuals. Because HLA typing was missing for some donors at each locus, association tests included only the typed subset. In this cohort, only TCR beta chains were sequenced, and detectable features were limited by the absence of alpha or paired-chain data. In a later genetic analysis, a missense DCLRE1C variant was associated with V-gene and J-gene trimming of TCR beta chains, and the association was replicated in an independent cohort. Specific HLA alleles were associated with 15,000 to 20,000 TCR beta sequences at a false discovery rate of 0.05 in a later analysis. The earlier analysis of approximately 540 of the donors excluded fewer than 20 rarely observed V segments, including chromosome 9 orphons, because counts were too low. The authors suggested that the approach could potentially be extended to other disease states and immunological phenotypes.

The clonotype was recovered from a boy between 10 and 17 years old in good health and CMV-seronegative. The rearrangement combines TRBV7-2 with TRBJ2-7; a confident D gene designation cannot be given. Sequencing used PBMCs. The nucleotide sequence is given as TGTGCCAGCAGTAGAACAGATTACGAGCAGTACTTC. It translates as CASSRTDYEQYF. With all but the CDR3 taken from the reference TRBV7-2 and TRBJ2-7 genes, the full variable domain is: GAGVSQSPSNKVTEKGKDVELRCDPISGHTALYWYRQSLGQGLEFLIYFQGNSAPDKSGLPSDRFSAERTGGSVSTLTIQRTQQEDSAVYLCASSRTDYEQYFGPGTRLTVT.